This T cell receptor beta chain appears in the sequencing data of a study of T cells in localized non-small cell lung cancer. TCRdb's copy holds only in-frame clones and misses some; the assay was immunoSEQ multiplex PCR. The repertoire holds tens of thousands of clones, approximately 86% seen once, with 3.5% in the top ten. CDR1 is SGHRS, CDR2 YFSETQ, per germline. The CDR3 spans 11 residues. V gave up 2 bases and J gave up 3 bases, with 2 bases separating them. This receptor was obtained from a man between 18 and 49 years old with stage I lung adenocarcinoma. This chain links TRBV5-1 with TRBJ2-5; no firm D call. The sample in question was peripheral blood, obtained before any cancer treatment. The CDR3 here is CASSLKETQYF. The CDR3 region has the DNA TGCGCCAGCAGCTTAAAAGAGACCCAGTACTTC.